This T cell receptor beta chain was sequenced in a study of cytomegalovirus exposure and HLA in healthy donors. Germline loops: CDR1 MGHRA, CDR2 YSYEKL. The CDR3 covers 16 residues. With V trimmed by 6 bases and J by 5 bases, 14 bases remained unmatched. This clone has only a few counts. Its matching antigen is unknown. Sequencing was performed with immunoSEQ multiplex PCR; in TCRdb, only in-frame clones are kept and a portion is missing. This sample carries more than 300,000 clones, roughly 85% of them seen once, and the ten largest clones take roughly 0.8%. Broader study findings: In vitro work confirmed that a few CMV-associated chains recognize CMV antigens.

This TCR derives from a woman under 30 in good health and CMV-seronegative. V gene TRBV4-1 combines with J gene TRBJ2-5; 8 bases align to TRBD2. The sequenced sample consisted of PBMCs. The CDR3 DNA reads TGCGCCAGCAGTTTCTCGGGAGGGCCGAGAGGGGAGACCCAGTACTTC. This sequence encodes CASSFSGGPRGETQYF.